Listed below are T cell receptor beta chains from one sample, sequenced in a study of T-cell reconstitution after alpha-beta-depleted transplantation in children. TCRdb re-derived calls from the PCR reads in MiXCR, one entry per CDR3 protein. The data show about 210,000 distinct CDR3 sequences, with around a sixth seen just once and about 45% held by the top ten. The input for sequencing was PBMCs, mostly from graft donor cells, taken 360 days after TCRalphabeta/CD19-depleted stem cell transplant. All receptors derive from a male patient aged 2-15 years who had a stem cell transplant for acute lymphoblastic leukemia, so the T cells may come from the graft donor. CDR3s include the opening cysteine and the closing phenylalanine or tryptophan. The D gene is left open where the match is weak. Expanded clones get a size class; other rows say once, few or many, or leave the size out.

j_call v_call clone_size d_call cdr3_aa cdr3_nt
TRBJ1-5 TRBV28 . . CASSPGAGGNQPQHF TGTGCCAGCAGTCCGGGGGCGGGGGGCAATCAGCCCCAGCATTTT
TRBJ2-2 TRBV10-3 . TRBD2 CAISESVAGEIGELFF TGTGCCATCAGTGAGTCTGTAGCGGGAGAGATCGGGGAGCTGTTTTTT
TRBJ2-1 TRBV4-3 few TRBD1 CASSQDGETGVYNEQFF TGCGCCAGCAGCCAAGATGGGGAGACAGGGGTCTACAATGAGCAGTTCTTC
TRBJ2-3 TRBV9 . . CASSVAPGTQYF TGTGCCAGCAGCGTTGCGCCAGGTACGCAGTATTTT
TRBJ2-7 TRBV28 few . CASSLLAGNSYEQYF TGTGCCAGCAGTTTACTGGCAGGTAACTCCTACGAGCAGTACTTC
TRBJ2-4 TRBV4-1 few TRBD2 CASSWIGEGAKNIQYF TGCGCCAGCAGCTGGATCGGGGAGGGAGCCAAAAACATTCAGTACTTC
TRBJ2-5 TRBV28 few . CASSPPVTGVETQYF TGTGCCAGCAGTCCCCCAGTAACGGGGGTGGAGACCCAGTACTTC
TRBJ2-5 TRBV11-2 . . CASSLDRPRETQYF TGTGCCAGCAGCTTAGATCGCCCCCGGGAGACCCAGTACTTC
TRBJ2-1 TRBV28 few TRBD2 CASSPPPQLAGDNEQFF TGTGCCAGCAGTCCGCCCCCCCAACTAGCGGGGGACAATGAGCAGTTCTTC
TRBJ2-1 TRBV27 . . CASSLTTYNEQFF TGTGCCAGCAGTCTCACCACCTACAATGAGCAGTTCTTC
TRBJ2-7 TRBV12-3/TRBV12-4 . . CASSLGPLESYEQYF TGTGCCAGCAGTTTAGGGCCCCTTGAATCCTACGAGCAGTACTTC
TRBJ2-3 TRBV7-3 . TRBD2 CASSGRITGGPTDTQYF TGTGCCAGCAGCGGGCGAATAACGGGGGGTCCGACAGATACGCAGTATTTT
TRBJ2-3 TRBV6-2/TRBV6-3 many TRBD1 CASSDRADTQYF TGTGCCAGCAGTGACAGGGCAGATACGCAGTATTTT
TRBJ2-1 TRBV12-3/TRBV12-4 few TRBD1 CASSRVAGRGHNEQFF TGTGCCAGCAGTCGGGTGGCGGGCAGGGGGCACAATGAGCAGTTCTTC
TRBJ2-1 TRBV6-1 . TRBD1 CASTADRAYNEQFF TGTGCCAGCACCGCGGACAGGGCCTACAATGAGCAGTTCTTC
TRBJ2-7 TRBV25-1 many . CASSEFVGADYEQYF TGTGCCAGCAGTGAATTTGTGGGCGCAGACTACGAGCAGTACTTC
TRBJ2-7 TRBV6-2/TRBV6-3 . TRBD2 CASSYSATGTSGGATSDEQYF TGTGCCAGCAGTTACTCGGCAACCGGGACTAGCGGGGGGGCAACATCCGACGAGCAGTACTTC
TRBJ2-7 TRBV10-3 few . CAISQLGYEQYF TGTGCCATCAGCCAACTCGGCTACGAGCAGTACTTC
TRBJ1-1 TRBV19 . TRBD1 CASSTPGQGTGMNTEAFF TGTGCCAGTAGTACCCCTGGACAGGGGACAGGGATGAACACTGAAGCTTTCTTT
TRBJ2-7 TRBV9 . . CASSPPGDYYEQYF TGTGCCAGCAGCCCACCGGGAGACTACTACGAGCAGTACTTC
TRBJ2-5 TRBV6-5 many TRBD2 CASSYTAGGVETQYF TGTGCCAGCAGTTACACTGCGGGGGGCGTAGAGACCCAGTACTTC
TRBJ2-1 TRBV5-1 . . CASRGSGALSYNEQFF TGCGCCAGCAGGGGATCGGGGGCGTTATCCTACAATGAGCAGTTCTTC
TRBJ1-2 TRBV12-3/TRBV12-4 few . CASSLSGIAF TGTGCCAGCAGTTTATCCGGGATCGCCTTC
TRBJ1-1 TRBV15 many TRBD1 CATSKRRQGVTEAFF TGTGCCACCAGCAAGAGACGGCAGGGGGTCACTGAAGCTTTCTTT
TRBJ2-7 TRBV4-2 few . CASSQTGDGSYEQYF TGTGCCAGCAGCCAAACCGGGGACGGCTCCTACGAGCAGTACTTC
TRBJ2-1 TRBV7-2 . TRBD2 CASSPLSGGRSYNEQFF TGTGCCAGCAGCCCACTAAGCGGGGGGCGCTCCTACAATGAGCAGTTCTTC
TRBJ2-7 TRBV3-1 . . CASSQDSLPYEQYF TGTGCCAGCAGCCAAGATAGTCTACCCTACGAGCAGTACTTC
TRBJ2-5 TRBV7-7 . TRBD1 CASSYTGGAEETQYF TGTGCCAGCAGCTATACAGGGGGCGCGGAAGAGACCCAGTACTTC
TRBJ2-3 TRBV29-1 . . CSLRTQPFTYTQYF TGCAGCCTTCGGACACAACCGTTCACATATACGCAGTATTTT
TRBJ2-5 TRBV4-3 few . CASSPRRGGVETQYF TGCGCCAGCAGCCCCCGGCGGGGCGGCGTGGAGACCCAGTACTTC
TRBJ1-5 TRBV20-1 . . CSASGNQPQHF TGCAGTGCCTCGGGGAACCAGCCCCAGCATTTT
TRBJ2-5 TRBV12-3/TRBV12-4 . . CASSFRIAATRETQYF TGTGCCAGCAGTTTTCGGATAGCGGCAACAAGAGAGACCCAGTACTTC
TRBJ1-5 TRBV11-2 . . CASSLSGHINQPQHF TGTGCCAGCAGCTTATCGGGACATATCAATCAGCCCCAGCATTTT
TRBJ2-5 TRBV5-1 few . CASSLVGGSSQETQYF TGCGCCAGCAGCTTGGTTGGGGGCTCTTCCCAAGAGACCCAGTACTTC
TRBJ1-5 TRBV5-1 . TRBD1 CASSLAAGGLPQHF TGCGCCAGCAGCTTGGCCGCAGGGGGGCTACCCCAGCATTTT
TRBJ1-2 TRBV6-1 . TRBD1 CATGTGGLWGYTF TGTGCCACCGGGACAGGGGGCCTCTGGGGCTACACCTTC
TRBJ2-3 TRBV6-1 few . CASSEIAGRSTDTQYF TGTGCCAGCAGTGAAATCGCGGGGAGGAGCACAGATACGCAGTATTTT
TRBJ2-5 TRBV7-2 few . CASSRAIGAETQYF TGTGCCAGCAGCAGGGCCATCGGGGCGGAGACCCAGTACTTC
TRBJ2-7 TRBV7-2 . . CASSLVPSYEQYF TGTGCCAGCAGCTTAGTCCCCTCCTACGAGCAGTACTTC
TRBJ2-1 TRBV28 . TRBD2 CASSGGGNNEQFF TGTGCCAGCAGTGGGGGGGGAAACAATGAGCAGTTCTTC
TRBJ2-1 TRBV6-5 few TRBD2 CASSFSASGGTYNEQFF TGTGCCAGCAGTTTTTCAGCTAGCGGGGGGACGTACAATGAGCAGTTCTTC
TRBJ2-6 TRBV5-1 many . CASSLQGDSGANVLTF TGCGCCAGCAGCTTGCAGGGAGACTCTGGGGCCAACGTCCTGACTTTC
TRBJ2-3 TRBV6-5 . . CASSYSGSGIDQYF TGTGCCAGCAGTTACTCAGGGTCGGGAATTGACCAGTATTTT